The 14 T cell receptor beta chains given below trace back to one sample, sequenced in a study of T cell responses to AZD1222 COVID-19 vaccine. The table came from immunoSEQ multiplex PCR; TCRdb's copy has only in-frame clones and leaves some out. The sample gives about 120,000 clones, roughly nine tenths of which show up once; under 4% is in the top ten. Source: peripheral blood, taken on day 0 of AZD1222 vaccination. Receptor source: an adult in good health.

V gene TRBV7-9 combines with J gene TRBJ1-2; 8 bases align to TRBD1. The CDR3 has 15 amino acids. Germline CDR1 SEHNR, CDR2 FQNEAQ (reference sequence). Losses at the gene ends were 5 bases for V and 6 bases for J; bases not matched to a gene: 11. This chain's CDR3 is CASSTAGTGGHGYTF. Written as DNA, the CDR3 is TGTGCCAGCAGCACAGCCGGGACAGGAGGTCATGGCTACACCTTC.

The rearrangement joins TRBV28 to TRBJ1-1; 7 bases are shared with TRBD1. CDR1 and CDR2 from the germline V gene are MDHEN and SYDVKM. This CDR3 has 14 residues. V shed 4 bases, J shed 4 bases, and the junction held 6 bases outside the gene matches. CDR3 in amino acids: CASSSTGDGTEAFF. DNA of the CDR3: TGTGCCAGCAGTTCAACAGGGGACGGCACTGAAGCTTTCTTT.

The gene calls are TRBV7-9 and TRBJ1-2; D is unresolved. Germline CDR1 is SEHNR and CDR2 is FQNEAQ (reference sequence). The CDR3 contains 11 residues. V was shortened by 3 bases and J by 8 bases, with 7 bases between the two germline ends. The CDR3 nucleotides read TGTGCCAGCAGCTTCGAAGGCGGCTACACCTTC. Protein: CASSFEGGYTF.

The chain employs TRBV19 and TRBJ2-5, with 7 bases aligning to TRBD2. In germline, CDR1 is LNHDA, CDR2 SQIVND (reference sequence). V dropped 3 bases and J dropped 5; count of bases not matched to a gene: 6. CDR3 length: 14 amino acids. CDR3 DNA sequence: TGTGCCAGTAGTATGGGGGGGGGAAGCGAGACCCAGTACTTC. Translation: CASSMGGGSETQYF. Supplemented by reference TRBV19 and TRBJ2-5, the full variable domain reads DGGITQSPKYLFRKEGQNVTLSCEQNLNHDAMYWYRQDPGQGLRLIYYSQIVNDFQKGDIAEGYSVSREKKESFPLTVTSAQKNPTAFYLCASSMGGGSETQYFGPGTRLLVL.

The chain has TRBV29-1 and TRBJ2-5, with no clear D. V dropped 6 bases and J dropped 11 bases, with 16 bases sitting between them. Germline V gene data show CDR1 as SQVTM and CDR2 as ANQGSEA. The CDR3 runs to 11 residues. The chain's CDR3 is CSVNLITTQYF. CDR3 bases: TGCAGCGTCAACCTTATTACGACACAGTACTTC.

This chain joins TRBV11-2 and TRBJ2-5, with D possibly TRBD2 on 6 matching bases. V was shortened by 3 bases and J by 4 bases, with 9 bases between the two germline ends. CDR3 size: 13 residues. Germline-derived CDR1 and CDR2 are SGHAT and FQNNGV. The CDR3 sequence: CASSLRRGETQYF. CDR3 DNA sequence: TGTGCCAGCAGCTTGCGGAGGGGAGAGACCCAGTACTTC.

The chain uses TRBV5-1 and TRBJ2-2, with 8 bases lining up with TRBD2. Germline V gene lookup returns CDR1 SGHRS and CDR2 YFSETQ. With V trimmed by 5 bases and J by 2 bases, 8 bases remained unmatched. The CDR3 spans 16 residues. The CDR3 DNA is TGCGCCAGCAGTTCCAGCGGGGGCCGCAACACCGGGGAGCTGTTTTTT. Its translation is CASSSSGGRNTGELFF.

This clone was detected a few times. At the DNA level, this CDR3 is encoded by other sequences in the same sample as well. This chain links TRBV9 with TRBJ1-5; the D is unclear. V was clipped by 0 bases and J by 2 bases, with 6 bases between them. Germline V lookup: CDR1 SGDLS, CDR2 YYNGEE. The CDR3 runs 14 residues. CDR3 coding DNA: TGTGCCAGCAGCGTAGAGGGTGGCAATCAGCCCCAGCATTTT. This translates into CASSVEGGNQPQHF.

V gene TRBV28 combines with J gene TRBJ1-2; 7 positions match TRBD1. The V gene's germline CDR1 is MDHEN and CDR2 SYDVKM. Trimming took 8 bases from V and 0 from J; bases not matched to a gene: 6. This CDR3 region has 14 residues. The CDR3 DNA sequence: TGTGCCAGCGCCCTCCAGGGGGCTAACTATGGCTACACCTTC. Its translation is CASALQGANYGYTF.

The V call is TRBV19, the J call TRBJ1-2; maybe TRBD1 (5 bases). The CDR3 has 15 residues. V shed 4 bases and J shed 3 bases, with 15 bases lying between them. Germline V gives CDR1 LNHDA, CDR2 SQIVND (reference sequence). For the CDR3, the DNA is TGTGCCAGTAGTACCTCCATAGAGGGGTACTATGGCTACACCTTC. Amino acid sequence: CASSTSIEGYYGYTF.

The chain couples TRBV5-1 to TRBJ2-2; D gene uncertain. Germline-derived CDR1 and CDR2 are SGHRS and YFSETQ. V shed 2 bases and J shed 4 bases, with 6 bases lying between them. The CDR3 totals 13 residues. The CDR3 region has the DNA TGCGCCAGCAGCTTAGGGTCCACCGGGGAGCTGTTTTTT. Amino acid sequence: CASSLGSTGELFF.

The V call is TRBV11-3, the J call TRBJ2-7; 8 bases map to TRBD2. The V and J ends lost 5 bases and 7 bases, in that order; junction bases with no gene match: 10. Per germline, CDR1 SGHNT and CDR2 YENEEA. This CDR3 spans 14 amino acids. This CDR3 is CASSRVAGSGEQYF. The CDR3, as DNA: TGTGCCAGCAGCCGCGTAGCGGGATCGGGGGAGCAGTACTTC.

The chain combines TRBV28 with TRBJ2-3; 16 bases are shared with TRBD2. This CDR3 has 16 amino acids. V gave up 8 bases and J gave up 6 bases; unmatched junction bases: 8. CDR1 is MDHEN, CDR2 SYDVKM, per germline. The CDR3 DNA follows: TGTGCCAGCCAAAAGGGACTAGCGGGAGGGGAGGATACGCAGTATTTT. It yields the protein CASQKGLAGGEDTQYF.

V and J are TRBV20-1 and TRBJ2-7; D is uncertain. Looked up from germline, CDR1 is DFQATT and CDR2 is SNEGSKA (reference sequence). The CDR3 has 11 amino acids. V dropped 6 bases and J dropped 3 bases, with 9 bases sitting between them. CDR3 sequence: CSANGRYEQYF. CDR3 in DNA: TGCAGTGCGAACGGACGCTACGAGCAGTACTTC.